Shown below are 31 T cell receptor beta chains from a single sample sequenced in a study of T-cell memory formation after mild COVID-19. TCRdb re-derived calls from the 5' RACE reads in MiXCR, one entry per CDR3 protein. The sample comprises more than 35,000 distinct CDR3 sequences, 5% to 7% of which are singletons, and roughly 0.8% rests with the top ten. The source material was PBMCs or a T cell subset sorted from them (not recorded which). All receptors derive from an adult who had mild COVID-19 (a few samples of this study predate the infection). Cell type and time point are not known.

This chain links TRBV3-1 with TRBJ2-7; D is perhaps TRBD1 (5 bases). This CDR3 comprises 12 residues. The V end lost 4 bases, the J end lost 1 base, and 5 bases lay between the germline ends. Germline assignment: CDR1 LGHDT and CDR2 YNNKEL (reference sequence). CDR3 protein: CASSRQSYEQYF. The CDR3 bases are TGTGCCAGCAGCCGACAGTCCTACGAGCAGTACTTC.

This clonotype has at least ten counts. V and J are TRBV12-3 or TRBV12-4 and TRBJ2-7; 11 positions agree with TRBD2. This CDR3 has 16 amino acids. V lost 6 bases and J lost 0; bases outside the gene matches: 7. DNA of the CDR3: TGTGCCAGCAGGTCCCTAGGACTAGCGGGCTCCTACGAGCAGTACTTC. Its protein is CASRSLGLAGSYEQYF.

The chain carries TRBV7-9 and TRBJ1-1; no clear D. The CDR3 has 14 amino acids. Trimming took 4 bases from V and 1 from J, leaving 10 bases between them. The germline gives CDR1 SEHNR, CDR2 FQNEAQ (reference sequence). The CDR3 nucleotides read TGTGCCAGCAGCTACGGGTCGGGGAACACTGAAGCTTTCTTT. The encoded protein is CASSYGSGNTEAFF.

This sequence joins TRBV7-6 and TRBJ2-3, with D uncertain. The ends were cut back, 4 bases at V and 7 bases at J, with 12 bases in the middle. The CDR3 totals 13 residues. Per the germline V gene, CDR1 is SGHVS and CDR2 is FNYEAQ. CDR3 amino acids: CASSSSPENTQYF. The CDR3 DNA follows: TGTGCCAGCAGCTCCAGTCCCGAGAATACGCAGTATTTT. Using reference TRBV7-6 and TRBJ2-3 for the parts outside the CDR3, the full variable domain is GAGVSQSPRYKVTKRGQDVALRCDPISGHVSLYWYRQALGQGPEFLTYFNYEAQQDKSGLPNDRFSAERPEGSISTLTIQRTEQRDSAMYRCASSSSPENTQYFGPGTRLTVL.

CDR3 residues: CASTDRGTTYEQYF. The CDR3 nucleotides read TGTGCCAGCACAGACAGGGGGACTACCTACGAGCAGTACTTC. This chain joins TRBV7-9 and TRBJ2-7; 9 bases agree with TRBD1. Germline-derived CDR1 and CDR2 are SEHNR and FQNEAQ (reference sequence). The CDR3 is 14 residues long. The V and J ends lost 7 bases and 2 bases, in that order; junction bases with no gene match: 6.

This clonotype has a handful of counts. The junction and the germline gene differ at one end; a read error may be behind it. The V call is TRBV6-2 or TRBV6-3, the J call TRBJ1-6; D not resolved. Germline values: CDR1 MNHEY, CDR2 SVGEGT. The length of the CDR3 is 8 residues. As DNA, the CDR3 is TGTGCCAGCAGTCCCGGCGGCTTT. Translation gives CASSPGGF.

This clonotype was picked up many times. The chain couples TRBV4-2 to TRBJ2-1; D remains ambiguous. CDR1 and CDR2 from the germline V gene are LGHNA and YNFKEQ. The length of the CDR3 is 18 residues. The V and J ends lost 1 base and 7 bases respectively, with 23 bases between them. CDR3 protein: CASSQGIFADESQNEQFF. The CDR3 DNA reads TGTGCCAGCAGCCAAGGTATCTTTGCGGATGAATCTCAGAATGAGCAGTTCTTC.

This clonotype is classed as medium-sized. The chain employs TRBV4-1 and TRBJ2-7; possibly TRBD2 for D (7 bases). Germline V gives CDR1 MGHRA, CDR2 YSYEKL. The CDR3 is 15 amino acids. Trimming pared 0 bases from V and 4 bases from J, leaving 13 bases between. This CDR3 reads CASSQEGASGYEQYF. DNA of the CDR3: TGCGCCAGCAGCCAAGAGGGGGCTAGCGGATACGAGCAGTACTTC.

In its sample, this clonotype was seen many times. Here the CDR3 reads CASSLNPGQQETQYF. In DNA form, the CDR3 reads TGCGCCAGCAGCTTGAATCCGGGACAGCAAGAGACCCAGTACTTC. This sequence joins TRBV5-1 and TRBJ2-5; 7 bases match TRBD1. Germline loops: CDR1 SGHRS, CDR2 YFSETQ. With 1 base clipped from V and 2 bases from J, the junction kept 5 bases outside the gene matches. This CDR3 region has 15 residues.

This clonotype has a handful of counts. The chain is built from TRBV7-2 and TRBJ2-7; D is perhaps TRBD1 (5 bases). Germline V gene data show CDR1 as SGHTA and CDR2 as FQGNSA. With 5 bases removed from V and 7 bases from J, the gap between germline ends came to 27 bases. This CDR3 region has 17 residues. CDR3 amino acids: CASSLGALKMGVGEQYF. CDR3 in DNA: TGTGCCAGCAGCCTAGGGGCCCTAAAGATGGGTGTTGGGGAGCAGTACTTC.

There are a few counts of this clonotype. The chain combines TRBV6-5 with TRBJ1-2; 9 bases map to TRBD1. Losses at the gene ends were 4 bases for V and 1 base for J; bases not matched to a gene: 4. Germline CDR1 and CDR2: MNHEY and SVGAGI. This CDR3 has 15 amino acids. The CDR3 sequence is CASSSRDRVNYGYTF. DNA for the CDR3: TGTGCCAGCAGTTCCCGGGACAGGGTTAACTATGGCTACACCTTC.

The rearrangement joins TRBV29-1 to TRBJ2-1; 13 nucleotides match TRBD2. The CDR3 is 16 amino acids. J gave up 7 bases and V 6 bases, and 12 bases lay outside the gene matches. CDR1 SQVTM and CDR2 ANQGSEA come from the germline V gene. CDR3 DNA sequence: TGCAGCGTCCCCCTCTGGACTAGCGGGAGAAGTAATGAGCAGTTCTTC. Translation: CSVPLWTSGRSNEQFF.

This clonotype was observed at least ten times. The CDR3 spells CASSLSLVGSTDTQYF. The DNA for the CDR3 is TGCGCCAGCAGCTTGTCCCTAGTGGGGAGCACAGATACGCAGTATTTT. This chain connects TRBV5-1 to TRBJ2-3; D gene ambiguous. The CDR3 covers 16 residues. Germline assignment: CDR1 SGHRS and CDR2 YFSETQ. Trimming pared 1 base from V and 0 bases from J, leaving 12 bases between. The full variable domain, in which reference TRBV5-1 and TRBJ2-3 provide the parts outside the CDR3, is KAGVTQTPRYLIKTRGQQVTLSCSPISGHRSVSWYQQTPGQGLQFLFEYFSETQRNKGNFPGRFSGRQFSNSRSEMNVSTLELGDSALYLCASSLSLVGSTDTQYFGPGTRLTVL.

The chain uses TRBV28 and TRBJ2-7; 8 bases match TRBD1. The CDR3 extends over 14 amino acids. V was clipped by 5 bases and J by 2 bases; unmatched bases: 5. The germline CDR1 and CDR2 sequences are MDHEN and SYDVKM. The CDR3 sequence is CASSPTGGTYEQYF. The CDR3 DNA follows: TGTGCCAGCAGTCCAACAGGGGGAACCTACGAGCAGTACTTC.

This clonotype showed up just a few times. The chain links TRBV3-1 to TRBJ2-3; TRBD1 is a possible D gene (6 bases). CDR3 size: 16 residues. CDR1 LGHDT and CDR2 YNNKEL come from the germline V gene (reference sequence). V dropped 3 bases and J dropped 2 bases, with 15 bases sitting between them. The CDR3 DNA sequence: TGTGCCAGCAGCCATGGCAGGGGCAGACCCACAGATACGCAGTATTTT. Amino acids: CASSHGRGRPTDTQYF.

The V call is TRBV12-3 or TRBV12-4, the J call TRBJ2-2, with 8 bases lining up with TRBD2. The CDR3 contains 16 residues. V was clipped by 5 bases and J by 4 bases; unmatched bases: 9. The CDR3 is CASSPRTGGPTGELFF. For the CDR3, the DNA is TGTGCCAGCAGTCCACGCACGGGGGGGCCCACCGGGGAGCTGTTTTTT.

This clonotype was counted between two and nine times. The chain employs TRBV3-1 and TRBJ1-2, with TRBD1 as a possible D gene (5 bases). Germline CDR1 reads LGHDT; CDR2 reads YNNKEL (reference sequence). CDR3 size: 14 residues. Deletions cut 0 bases from V and 5 bases from J, with 10 bases between. As DNA, the CDR3 is TGTGCCAGCAGCCAAGATCAGACAGCATATGGCTACACCTTC. Its protein is CASSQDQTAYGYTF. Complete variable domain (other parts from reference TRBV3-1 and TRBJ1-2): DTAVSQTPKYLVTQMGNDKSIKCEQNLGHDTMYWYKQDSKKFLKIMFSYNNKELIINETVPNRFSPKSPDKAHLNLHINSLELGDSAVYFCASSQDQTAYGYTFGSGTRLTVV.

The chain couples TRBV5-4 to TRBJ2-7, with D hard to call. CDR1 and CDR2 from the germline V gene are SGHNT and YYREEE (reference sequence). Trimming pared 0 bases from V and 2 bases from J, leaving 9 bases between. The CDR3 is made up of 14 amino acids. The CDR3 DNA reads as TGTGCCAGCAGCTTGGCGCAGCCTCCCTACGAGCAGTACTTC. It specifies CASSLAQPPYEQYF. The full variable domain, rest sourced from reference TRBV5-4 and TRBJ2-7, is ETGVTQSPTHLIKTRGQQVTLRCSSQSGHNTVSWYQQALGQGPQFIFQYYREEENGRGNFPPRFSGLQFPNYSSELNVNALELDDSALYLCASSLAQPPYEQYFGPGTRLTVT.

By sample fraction, this clonotype is medium-sized. The chain has TRBV5-1 and TRBJ2-7; D is unclear. Trimming removed 2 bases at V and 5 bases at J, with 14 bases between. The germline CDR1 and CDR2 sequences are SGHRS and YFSETQ. The CDR3 covers 14 residues. CDR3 nucleotides: TGCGCCAGCAGCTTTACCAGATCATCGAACGAGCAGTACTTC. As protein: CASSFTRSSNEQYF.

The rearrangement links TRBV19 to TRBJ2-5; D perhaps matches TRBD2 (5 bases). V gave up 6 bases and J gave up 0 bases, with 8 bases separating them. The CDR3 sequence is 13 residues long. Germline CDR1 and CDR2: LNHDA and SQIVND (reference sequence). CDR3 residues: CASSELDQETQYF. The CDR3 DNA sequence: TGTGCCAGTAGCGAACTAGACCAAGAGACCCAGTACTTC.

This clonotype came up a few times. This sequence joins TRBV21-1 and TRBJ2-7. TRBV21-1 is a documented pseudogene. The CDR3 contains 12 residues. CDR3 protein: CASSKGHDEQYF. Written as DNA, the CDR3 is TGTGCCAGCAGCAAAGGCCACGACGAGCAGTACTTC.

This clonotype was recorded at least ten times. CDR3 region: CASSSGLAGVADTQYF. The CDR3 DNA is TGCGCCAGCAGCTCGGGACTAGCGGGAGTCGCAGATACGCAGTATTTT. V gene TRBV5-1 combines with J gene TRBJ2-3; 14 nucleotides match TRBD2. Germline V gives CDR1 SGHRS, CDR2 YFSETQ. CDR3 size: 16 residues. V dropped 3 bases and J dropped 4; count of bases not matched to a gene: 4.

This clonotype was observed many times. This rearrangement joins TRBV7-2 to TRBJ2-1, with D possibly TRBD2 on 5 matching bases. With 3 bases removed from V and 2 bases from J, the gap between germline ends came to 11 bases. The CDR3 spans 15 residues. Germline V gene data show CDR1 as SGHTA and CDR2 as FQGNSA. In DNA form, the CDR3 reads TGTGCCAGCAGCTTCACTAGTTTCCCCTACAATGAGCAGTTCTTC. It codes for CASSFTSFPYNEQFF.

This chain links TRBV2 with TRBJ2-1; 11 bases map to TRBD2. Germline-derived CDR1 and CDR2 are SNHLY and FYNNEI. The CDR3 loop spans 17 amino acids. Trimming removed 4 bases from V and 7 bases from J; junction bases left unmatched: 12. The CDR3 loop reads CASSVELTSGSGNEQFF. The CDR3 bases are TGTGCCAGCAGTGTGGAGCTAACTAGCGGGAGCGGGAATGAGCAGTTCTTC.

The chain links TRBV10-3 to TRBJ1-2; D is undetermined. Germline assignment: CDR1 ENHRY and CDR2 SYGVKD. This CDR3 is 15 amino acids long. The V gene lost 2 bases and the J gene lost 8 bases, with 18 bases spanning the gap. CDR3 DNA: TGTGCCATCAGTGAGAGTGGGGTTGGGAATGGCGGCTACACCTTC. Translated, it gives CAISESGVGNGGYTF.

The chain is built from TRBV7-3 and TRBJ2-1; 8 positions agree with TRBD2. Losses at the gene ends were 5 bases for V and 5 bases for J; bases not matched to a gene: 11. CDR1 and CDR2 from the germline V gene are SGHTA and FQGTGA. The CDR3 sequence is 16 residues long. CDR3: CASSPLRGRSNNEQFF. CDR3 sequence (DNA): TGTGCCAGCAGCCCACTCCGCGGGAGGTCGAACAATGAGCAGTTCTTC.

This clonotype occurred many times. V gene TRBV4-2 combines with J gene TRBJ2-7; D tentatively reads TRBD1 or TRBD2 (5 bases each). The CDR3 covers 13 residues. Trimming pared 1 base from V and 5 bases from J, leaving 9 bases between. Germline V CDR1 and CDR2: LGHNA, YNFKEQ. CDR3 sequence: CASSQGWGNEQYF. The CDR3 region has the DNA TGTGCCAGCAGCCAAGGGTGGGGGAACGAGCAGTACTTC.

The chain links TRBV7-8 to TRBJ1-4; no firm D call. This CDR3 spans 11 amino acids. From germline, CDR1 is SGHVS and CDR2 FQNEAQ. Trimming took 1 base from V and 13 from J, leaving 7 bases between them. CDR3 in DNA: TGTGCCAGCAGCTTAGTCGGGAGACTGTTTTTT. Protein sequence: CASSLVGRLFF.

Only a few counts were recorded for this clonotype. CDR3 residues: CASSLDMNTEAFF. The CDR3 DNA reads as TGTGCCAGCAGCCTTGACATGAACACTGAAGCTTTCTTT. The chain recombines TRBV7-9 with TRBJ1-1, with D unclear. CDR3 size: 13 residues. The germline gives CDR1 SEHNR, CDR2 FQNEAQ (reference sequence). The V end was cut by 5 bases, the J end by 0 bases, with 7 bases between.

There are many counts of this clonotype. The chain uses TRBV7-2 and TRBJ1-1; D perhaps matches TRBD1 (6 bases). V was cut by 1 base and J by 5 bases, with 11 bases left in between. CDR3 size: 14 residues. Per germline, CDR1 SGHTA and CDR2 FQGNSA. DNA of the CDR3: TGTGCCAGCAGCTTAGTCACAGGGCTTACTGAAGCTTTCTTT. Amino acids: CASSLVTGLTEAFF.

J is TRBJ2-1 and V is TRBV2; D unresolved. This CDR3 is built from 15 residues. Per the germline V gene, CDR1 is SNHLY and CDR2 is FYNNEI. The ends were cut back, 4 bases at V and 2 bases at J, with 12 bases in the middle. The CDR3 sequence is CASSADKGTYNEQFF. CDR3 nucleotide sequence: TGTGCCAGCAGTGCTGACAAGGGAACCTACAATGAGCAGTTCTTC.